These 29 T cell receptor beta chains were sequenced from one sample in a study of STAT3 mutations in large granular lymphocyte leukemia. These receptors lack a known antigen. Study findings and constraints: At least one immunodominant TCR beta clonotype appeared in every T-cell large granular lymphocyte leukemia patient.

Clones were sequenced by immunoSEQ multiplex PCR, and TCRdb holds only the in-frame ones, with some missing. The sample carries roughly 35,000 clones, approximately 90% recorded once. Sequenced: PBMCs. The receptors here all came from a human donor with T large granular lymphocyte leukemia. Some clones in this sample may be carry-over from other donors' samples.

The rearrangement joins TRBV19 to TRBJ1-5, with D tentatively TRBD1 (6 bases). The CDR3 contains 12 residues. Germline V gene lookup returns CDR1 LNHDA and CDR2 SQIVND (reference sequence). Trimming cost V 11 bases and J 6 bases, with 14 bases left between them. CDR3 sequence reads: CAGGLGVQPQHF. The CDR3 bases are TGTGCCGGGGGGCTGGGTGTTCAGCCCCAGCATTTT. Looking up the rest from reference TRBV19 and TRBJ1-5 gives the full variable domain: DGGITQSPKYLFRKEGQNVTLSCEQNLNHDAMYWYRQDPGQGLRLIYYSQIVNDFQKGDIAEGYSVSREKKESFPLTVTSAQKNPTAFYLCAGGLGVQPQHFGDGTRLSIL.

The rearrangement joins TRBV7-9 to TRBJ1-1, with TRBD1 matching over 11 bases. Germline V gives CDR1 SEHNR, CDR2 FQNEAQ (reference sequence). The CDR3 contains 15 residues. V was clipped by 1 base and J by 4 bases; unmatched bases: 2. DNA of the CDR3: TGTGCCAGCAGCTTAGGGGGACAGGGGGGCACTGAAGCTTTCTTT. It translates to CASSLGGQGGTEAFF.

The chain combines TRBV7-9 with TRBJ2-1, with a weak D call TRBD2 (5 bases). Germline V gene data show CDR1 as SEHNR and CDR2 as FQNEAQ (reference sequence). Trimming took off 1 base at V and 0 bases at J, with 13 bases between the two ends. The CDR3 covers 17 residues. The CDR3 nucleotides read TGTGCCAGCAGCTTAGTCCTAGCAAGGAGCTCCTACAATGAGCAGTTCTTC. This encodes CASSLVLARSSYNEQFF.

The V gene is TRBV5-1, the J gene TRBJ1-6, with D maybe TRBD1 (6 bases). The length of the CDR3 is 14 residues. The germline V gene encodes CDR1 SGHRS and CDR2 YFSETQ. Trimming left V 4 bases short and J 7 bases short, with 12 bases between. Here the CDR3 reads CASSQTGPNSPLHF. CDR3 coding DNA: TGCGCCAGCAGCCAGACAGGCCCCAATTCACCCCTCCACTTT. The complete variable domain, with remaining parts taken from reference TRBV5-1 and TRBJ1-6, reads KAGVTQTPRYLIKTRGQQVTLSCSPISGHRSVSWYQQTPGQGLQFLFEYFSETQRNKGNFPGRFSGRQFSNSRSEMNVSTLELGDSALYLCASSQTGPNSPLHFGNGTRLTVT.

The CDR3 region has the DNA TGTGCCAGCAGTTCCCAACAGGGGTTGGAATACGAGCAGTACGTC. Encoded protein: CASSSQQGLEYEQYV. The chain links TRBV27 to TRBJ2-7; 7 nucleotides line up with TRBD1. This CDR3 comprises 15 residues. J was trimmed by 4 bases and V by 4 bases; bases with no gene match: 10. CDR1 MNHEY and CDR2 SMNVEV come from the germline V gene (reference sequence).

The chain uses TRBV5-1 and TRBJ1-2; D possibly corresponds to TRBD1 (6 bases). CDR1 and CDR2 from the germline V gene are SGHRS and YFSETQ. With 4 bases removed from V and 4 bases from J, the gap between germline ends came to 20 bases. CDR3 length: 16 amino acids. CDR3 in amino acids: CASSLTLGGAGYGYTF. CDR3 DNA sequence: TGCGCCAGCAGCCTCACCCTGGGGGGGGCGGGCTATGGCTACACCTTC.

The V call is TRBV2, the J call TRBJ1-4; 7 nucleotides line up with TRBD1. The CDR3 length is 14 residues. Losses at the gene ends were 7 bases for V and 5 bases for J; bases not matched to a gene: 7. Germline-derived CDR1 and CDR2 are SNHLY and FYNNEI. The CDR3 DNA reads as TGTGCCAGCACTTTGGACAGGTCCAATGAAAAACTGTTTTTT. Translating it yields CASTLDRSNEKLFF.

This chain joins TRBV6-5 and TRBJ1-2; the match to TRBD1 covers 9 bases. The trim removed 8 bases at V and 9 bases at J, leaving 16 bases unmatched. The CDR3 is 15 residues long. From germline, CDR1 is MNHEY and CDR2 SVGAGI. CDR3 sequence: CASGSGTGPTKSYTF. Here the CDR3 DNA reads TGTGCCAGCGGGTCCGGGACAGGGCCTACCAAAAGCTACACCTTC.

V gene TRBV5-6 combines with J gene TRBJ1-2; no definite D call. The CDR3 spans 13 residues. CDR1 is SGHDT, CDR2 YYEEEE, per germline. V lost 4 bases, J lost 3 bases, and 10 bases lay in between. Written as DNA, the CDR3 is TGTGCCAGCAGCGCCCCACATGACTATGGCTACACCTTC. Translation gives CASSAPHDYGYTF.

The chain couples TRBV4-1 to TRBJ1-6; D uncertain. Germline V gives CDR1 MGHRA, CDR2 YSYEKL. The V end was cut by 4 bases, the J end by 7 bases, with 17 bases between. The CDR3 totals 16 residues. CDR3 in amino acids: CASSLEASQRNSPLHF. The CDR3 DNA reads TGCGCCAGCAGCCTAGAAGCGTCACAGAGAAATTCACCCCTCCACTTT.

The CDR3 spells CAFSHSYEQYF. The CDR3 DNA reads as TGTGCCTTTTCCCACTCCTACGAGCAGTACTTC. The genes are TRBV30 and TRBJ2-7; D gene uncertain. V lost 7 bases to trimming and J lost 0 bases, with 7 bases between them. The CDR3 consists of 11 residues. Germline CDR1 is GTSNPN and CDR2 is SVGIG (reference sequence).

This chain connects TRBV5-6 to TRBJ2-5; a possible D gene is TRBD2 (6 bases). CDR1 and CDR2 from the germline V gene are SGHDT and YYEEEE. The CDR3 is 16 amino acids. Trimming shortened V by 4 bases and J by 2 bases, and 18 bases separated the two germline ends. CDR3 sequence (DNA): TGTGCCAGCAGCCTCACGGGGGATCCGCAGCAAGAGACCCAGTACTTC. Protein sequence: CASSLTGDPQQETQYF.

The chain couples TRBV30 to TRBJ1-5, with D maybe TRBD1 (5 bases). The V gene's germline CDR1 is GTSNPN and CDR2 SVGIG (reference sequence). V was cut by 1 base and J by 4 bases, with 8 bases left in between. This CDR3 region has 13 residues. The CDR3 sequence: CAWSAQGNQPQHF. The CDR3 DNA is TGTGCCTGGAGTGCTCAGGGAAATCAGCCCCAGCATTTT. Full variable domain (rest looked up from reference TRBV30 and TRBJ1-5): SQTIHQWPATLVQPVGSPLSLECTVEGTSNPNLYWYRQAAGRGLQLLFYSVGIGQISSEVPQNLSASRPQDRQFILSSKKLLLSDSGFYLCAWSAQGNQPQHFGDGTRLSIL.

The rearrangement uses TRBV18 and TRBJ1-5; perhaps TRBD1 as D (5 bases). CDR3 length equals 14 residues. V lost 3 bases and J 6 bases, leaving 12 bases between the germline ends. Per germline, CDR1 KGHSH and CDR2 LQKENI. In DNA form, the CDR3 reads TGTGCCAGCTCACCCAATGTGGGGGTTCAGCCCCAGCATTTT. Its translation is CASSPNVGVQPQHF.

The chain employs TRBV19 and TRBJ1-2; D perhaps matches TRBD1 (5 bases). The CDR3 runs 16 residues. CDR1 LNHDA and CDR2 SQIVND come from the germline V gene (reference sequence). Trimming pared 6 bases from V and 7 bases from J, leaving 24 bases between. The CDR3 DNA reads TGTGCCAGTAGAATATTACCCCCCAGGGTAGAGCGTGGCTACACCTTC. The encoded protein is CASRILPPRVERGYTF.

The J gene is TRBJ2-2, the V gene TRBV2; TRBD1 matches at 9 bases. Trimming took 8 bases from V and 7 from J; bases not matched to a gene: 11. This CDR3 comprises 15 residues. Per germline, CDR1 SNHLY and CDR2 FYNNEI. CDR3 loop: CASADPGQGGGELFF. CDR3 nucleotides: TGTGCCAGCGCGGATCCGGGACAGGGCGGCGGGGAGCTGTTTTTT.

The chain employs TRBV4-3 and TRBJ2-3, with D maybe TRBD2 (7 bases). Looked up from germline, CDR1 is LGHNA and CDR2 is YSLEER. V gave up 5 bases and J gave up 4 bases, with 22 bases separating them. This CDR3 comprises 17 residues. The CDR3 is CASSDSLRGGQADTQYF. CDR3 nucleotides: TGCGCCAGCAGCGACTCCCTAAGGGGGGGGCAGGCAGATACGCAGTATTTT.

CDR3 in amino acids: CASSAGGYGYTF. CDR3 bases: TGTGCCAGCAGTGCGGGGGGCTATGGCTACACCTTC. V usage is TRBV2 and J usage is TRBJ1-2; tentative D call: TRBD1 (5 bases). Deletions cut 4 bases from V and 4 bases from J, with 7 bases between. The CDR3 length is 12 residues. From germline, CDR1 is SNHLY and CDR2 FYNNEI.

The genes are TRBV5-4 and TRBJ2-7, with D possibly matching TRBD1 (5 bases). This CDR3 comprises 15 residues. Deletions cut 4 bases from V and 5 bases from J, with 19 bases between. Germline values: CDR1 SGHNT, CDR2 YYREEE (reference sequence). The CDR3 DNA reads TGTGCCAGCAGCAAGGGGCCCGGACCTCTGGACGAGCAGTACGTC. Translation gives CASSKGPGPLDEQYV.

CDR3 nucleotides: TGTGCCATCAGTGGGGGCAGGCTTAGCTACGAGCAGTACTTC. Residues: CAISGGRLSYEQYF. The genes are TRBV10-3 and TRBJ2-7, with D perhaps TRBD1 (5 bases). Trimming removed 4 bases at V and 3 bases at J, with 13 bases between. Germline V gene lookup returns CDR1 ENHRY and CDR2 SYGVKD. CDR3 length equals 14 residues.

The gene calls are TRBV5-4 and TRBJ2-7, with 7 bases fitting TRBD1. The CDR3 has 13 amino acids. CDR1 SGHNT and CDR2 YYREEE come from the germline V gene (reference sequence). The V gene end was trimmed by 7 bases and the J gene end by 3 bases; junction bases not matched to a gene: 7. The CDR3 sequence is CASSFRDSYEQYF. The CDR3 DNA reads TGTGCCAGCTCATTCCGGGACAGCTACGAGCAGTACTTC.

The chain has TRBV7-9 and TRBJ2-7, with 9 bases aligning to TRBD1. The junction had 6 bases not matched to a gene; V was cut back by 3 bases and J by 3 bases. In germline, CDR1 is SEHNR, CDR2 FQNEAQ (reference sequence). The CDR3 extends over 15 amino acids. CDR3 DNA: TGTGCCAGCAGCTTGTTGGGACAGGGAAGCTACGAGCAGTACTTC. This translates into CASSLLGQGSYEQYF.

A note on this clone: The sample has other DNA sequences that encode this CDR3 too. CDR3 nucleotide sequence: TGCAGTGCTAGCCAGGGCAACGAGCAGTACTTC. It yields the protein CSASQGNEQYF. The chain combines TRBV20-1 with TRBJ2-7; a possible D gene is TRBD1 (5 bases). The V end lost 3 bases, the J end lost 5 bases, and 8 bases lay between the germline ends. This CDR3 is 11 amino acids long. In germline, CDR1 is DFQATT, CDR2 SNEGSKA (reference sequence).

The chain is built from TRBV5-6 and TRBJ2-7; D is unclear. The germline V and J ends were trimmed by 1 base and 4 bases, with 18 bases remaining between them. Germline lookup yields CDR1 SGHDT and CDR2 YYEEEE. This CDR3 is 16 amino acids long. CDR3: CASSLTGAPIRYEQYV. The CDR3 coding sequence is TGTGCCAGCAGCTTGACGGGCGCGCCTATCCGGTACGAGCAGTACGTC.

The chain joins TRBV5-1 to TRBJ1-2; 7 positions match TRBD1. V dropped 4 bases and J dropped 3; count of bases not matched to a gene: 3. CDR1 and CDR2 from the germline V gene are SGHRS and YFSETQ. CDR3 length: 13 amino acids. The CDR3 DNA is TGCGCCAGCAGCCCGGGACAGTACTATGGCTACACCTTC. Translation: CASSPGQYYGYTF. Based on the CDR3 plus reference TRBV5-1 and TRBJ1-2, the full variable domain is KAGVTQTPRYLIKTRGQQVTLSCSPISGHRSVSWYQQTPGQGLQFLFEYFSETQRNKGNFPGRFSGRQFSNSRSEMNVSTLELGDSALYLCASSPGQYYGYTFGSGTRLTVV.

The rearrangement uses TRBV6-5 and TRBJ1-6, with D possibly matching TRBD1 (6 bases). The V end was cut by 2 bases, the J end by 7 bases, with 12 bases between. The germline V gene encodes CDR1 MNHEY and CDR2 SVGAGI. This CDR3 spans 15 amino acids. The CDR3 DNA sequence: TGTGCCAGCAGTTACGAGACAGGTCGCAATTCACCCCTCCACTTT. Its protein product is CASSYETGRNSPLHF.

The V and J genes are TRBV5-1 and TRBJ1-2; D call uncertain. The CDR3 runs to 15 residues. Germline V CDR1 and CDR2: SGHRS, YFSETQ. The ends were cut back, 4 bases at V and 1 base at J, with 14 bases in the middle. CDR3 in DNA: TGCGCCAGCAGCGTGGGCCAAGGGTTTAACTATGGCTACACCTTC. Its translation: CASSVGQGFNYGYTF.

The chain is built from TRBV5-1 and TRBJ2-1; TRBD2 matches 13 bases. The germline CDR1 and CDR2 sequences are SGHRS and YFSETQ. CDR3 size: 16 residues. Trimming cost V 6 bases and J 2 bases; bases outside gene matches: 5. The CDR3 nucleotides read TGCGCCAGCACCACTACTAGCGGGGGGGCCTACAATGAGCAGTTCTTC. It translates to CASTTTSGGAYNEQFF.

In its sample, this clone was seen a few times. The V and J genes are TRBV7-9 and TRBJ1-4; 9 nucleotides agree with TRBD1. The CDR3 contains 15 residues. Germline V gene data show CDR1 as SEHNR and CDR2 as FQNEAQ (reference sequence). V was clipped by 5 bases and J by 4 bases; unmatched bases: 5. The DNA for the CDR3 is TGTGCCAGCAGCCCAGGACAGGGGAATAATGAAAAACTGTTTTTT. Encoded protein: CASSPGQGNNEKLFF. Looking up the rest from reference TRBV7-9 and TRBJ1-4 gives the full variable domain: DTGVSQNPRHKITKRGQNVTFRCDPISEHNRLYWYRQTLGQGPEFLTYFQNEAQLEKSRLLSDRFSAERPKGSFSTLEIQRTEQGDSAMYLCASSPGQGNNEKLFFGSGTQLSVL.